This is a list of T cell receptor beta chains from one sample in a study of T cell changes during pregnancy in multiple sclerosis. Clones were sequenced by immunoSEQ multiplex PCR, and TCRdb holds only the in-frame ones, with some missing. The data show tens of thousands of clones, roughly 90% seen once. The sample consisted of CD4+ T cells from peripheral blood mononuclear cells, taken in the first trimester of pregnancy. The receptors were sampled from a female donor in good health, enrolled as a control in a pregnancy study. Both conserved end residues are part of each CDR3.

>TRBV5-4
CASSLELADEQFF
>TRBV28
CASSPRGSTLNTEAFF
>TRBV19
CASSIDAEETQYF
>TRBV28
CASRAGGVNNEQFF
>TRBV20-1
CSAHHQETQYF
>TRBV27
CASSTSSGGVGYNEQFF
>TRBV5-1
CASSSDISSYEQYF
>TRBV5-5
CASSFLAGEEETQYF
>TRBV18
CASRGQENNSPLHF
>TRBV4-1
CASSQDGRGRETQYF
>TRBV5-4
CASSSDRAGNTIYF
>TRBV4-2
CASSQDPGTGGNQPQHF
>TRBV9
CASSVGRSPDEQYF
>TRBV6-4
CAISRTGENNQPQHF
>TRBV13
CASSLLAGASTDTQYF
>TRBV4-3
CASSPRPGLASNEQFF
>TRBV9
CASSQRLAGGSEQFF
>TRBV6-1
CASSGTGFGYGYTF
>TRBV5-1
CASSPGLATETQYF
>TRBV5-8
CASSVGQSQETQYF
>TRBV10-3
CAIRDSSGNTIYF
>TRBV6-5
CASSSSGAWETQYF
>TRBV20-1
CSFSNQETQYF
>TRBV15
CATSSGRAMNGELFF
>TRBV7-3
CASSLKGRGVWAEETGELFF
>TRBV7-6
CASSLRIQGSGNTIYF
>TRBV6-1
CASSQTGDVYEQYF
>TRBV5-1
CASSLGQGNGELFF
>TRBV1
CTSSQVGPAGGPGAQYF
>TRBV5-4
CASSGGTAGYTF
>TRBV25-1
CASSDRLAGFYEQYF
>TRBV28
CASSLSQVRGYTF
>TRBV13
CASSFQGASGNTIYF
>TRBV30
CAWSGLSQPQHF
>TRBV2
CASRGTSGTDTQYF
>TRBV27
CASRGQGAHEQYF
>TRBV7-6
CASSSGRQSLATNEKLFF
>TRBV4-1
CASSQVQGQETQYF
>TRBV2
CASSGSPSQETQYF
>TRBV29-1
CSVRTGDFAQPQHF
>TRBV20-1
CSALTGAEQYF
>TRBV10-3
CAISPPETGVGYTF
>TRBV28
CASEQGLSYEQYF
>TRBV28
CASAGLTFAGTQYF
>TRBV12-5
CASGLVLAGVVHEQYF
>TRBV19
CASSMAIGRGRNQPQHF
>TRBV5-1
CASSLQGAGANVLTF
>TRBV5-1
CASNRGTDTQYF
>TRBV28
CASSRQQGTGANVLTF
>TRBV5-1
CASSQGQGSDTQYF
>TRBV7-3
CASSLMTGPGQKESTQYF
>TRBV15
CATSRDVRTGELFF
>TRBV7-9
CASSSTRGGTEAFF